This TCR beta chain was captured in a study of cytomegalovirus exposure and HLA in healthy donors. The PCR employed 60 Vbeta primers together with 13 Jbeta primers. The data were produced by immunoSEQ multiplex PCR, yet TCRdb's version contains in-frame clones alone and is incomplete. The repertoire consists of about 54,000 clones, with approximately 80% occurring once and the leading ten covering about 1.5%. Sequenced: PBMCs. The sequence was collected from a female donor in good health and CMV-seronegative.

For the CDR3, the DNA is TGTGCCAGCAGTTGGACTAGCGACATCTACAATGAGCAGTTCTTC. It translates to CASSWTSDIYNEQFF. The rearrangement joins TRBV7-9 to TRBJ2-1, with TRBD2 matching 9 bases. The CDR3 length is 15 residues. Germline V gives CDR1 SEHNR, CDR2 FQNEAQ (reference sequence). With V trimmed by 6 bases and J by 3 bases, 6 bases remained unmatched. The whole variable domain, remainder taken from reference TRBV7-9 and TRBJ2-1, is DTGVSQNPRHKITKRGQNVTFRCDPISEHNRLYWYRQTLGQGPEFLTYFQNEAQLEKSRLLSDRFSAERPKGSFSTLEIQRTEQGDSAMYLCASSWTSDIYNEQFFGPGTRLTVL.